The rows below give T cell receptor beta chains drawn from one sample of a study of T cells after yellow fever vaccination. Using its own MiXCR run on the 5' RACE reads, TCRdb lists one record per CDR3 protein. The sample has 29,000 or so distinct CDR3 sequences; roughly 6.1% are singletons. The sample consisted of PBMCs, either bulk or a sorted T-cell subset (CD4+, CD8+, memory, or dextramer-sorted; not recorded which), taken on the day of the yellow fever booster vaccination. These receptors all stem from a man aged 30 to 39 who received the YFV17D yellow fever vaccine. Both conserved end residues are part of each CDR3. Each record gives: clone size, CDR3 length, V gene, D gene, J gene, CDR3 protein, CDR3 DNA. The D gene is left open where the match is weak. Expanded clones get a size class; other rows say once, few or many, or leave the size out.

many	15	TRBV7-2	-	TRBJ2-5	CASSLGTANAGTQYF	TGTGCCAGCAGCTTAGGGACTGCTAACGCTGGGACCCAGTACTTC
-	15	TRBV12-3/TRBV12-4	-	TRBJ2-1	CASSSGFTTYNEQFF	TGTGCCAGCTCATCGGGTTTTACGACCTACAATGAGCAGTTCTTC
few	14	TRBV20-1	-	TRBJ1-2	CSAREFRGGYGYTF	TGCAGTGCTCGCGAGTTCCGCGGAGGATATGGCTACACCTTC
many	15	TRBV20-1	TRBD2	TRBJ2-1	CSARTLAGVYNEQFF	TGCAGTGCTAGAACGCTAGCGGGAGTTTACAATGAGCAGTTCTTC
many	13	TRBV6-1	-	TRBJ1-1	CASTRTSNTEAFF	TGTGCCAGCACCCGGACATCCAACACTGAAGCTTTCTTT
few	13	TRBV6-1	-	TRBJ1-1	CASRGRMNTEAFF	TGTGCCAGCAGAGGACGGATGAACACTGAAGCTTTCTTT
many	13	TRBV7-7	-	TRBJ2-3	CASSPFSTDTQYF	TGTGCTAGCAGCCCGTTCAGCACAGATACGCAGTATTTT
many	15	TRBV5-1	TRBD1	TRBJ2-2	CASSEQGGNTGELFF	TGCGCCAGCAGCGAACAGGGGGGAAACACCGGGGAGCTGTTTTTT
many	13	TRBV5-1	-	TRBJ1-1	CASSGAPGTEAFF	TGCGCCTCCAGTGGGGCGCCGGGCACTGAAGCTTTCTTT
-	16	TRBV7-9	TRBD1	TRBJ2-3	CASSLNADRVTDTQYF	TGTGCCAGCAGCTTAAACGCCGACAGGGTCACAGATACGCAGTATTTT
many	17	TRBV20-1	-	TRBJ2-2	CSARDPRKGLDTGELFF	TGCAGTGCTAGAGATCCCCGGAAGGGGCTGGACACCGGGGAGCTGTTTTTT
many	15	TRBV10-1	-	TRBJ2-2	CASSESTRWPGELFF	TGCGCCAGCAGTGAGTCGACGAGGTGGCCCGGGGAGCTGTTTTTT
many	17	TRBV20-1	TRBD1	TRBJ1-6	CSAPESQIGTVLSPLHF	TGCAGTGCTCCAGAGAGTCAGATCGGGACAGTTCTGTCACCCCTCCACTTT
-	15	TRBV20-1	-	TRBJ2-3	CCAERGFEEADTQYF	TGCTGCGCCGAACGAGGGTTCGAAGAGGCAGATACGCAGTATTTT
many	12	TRBV5-1	TRBD1	TRBJ2-1	CASRGGHNEQFF	TGCGCCAGCAGAGGGGGCCACAATGAGCAGTTCTTC
many	16	TRBV9	TRBD2	TRBJ2-2	CASSRNLAENTGELFF	TGTGCCAGCAGCCGGAACCTAGCGGAGAACACCGGGGAGCTGTTTTTT
few	14	TRBV27	TRBD2	TRBJ2-1	CASRGLAGGVEQFF	TGTGCCAGCAGGGGACTAGCGGGAGGGGTTGAGCAGTTCTTC
many	13	TRBV11-2	-	TRBJ2-7	CASSWGLSYEQYF	TGTGCCAGCAGCTGGGGACTCTCCTACGAGCAGTACTTC